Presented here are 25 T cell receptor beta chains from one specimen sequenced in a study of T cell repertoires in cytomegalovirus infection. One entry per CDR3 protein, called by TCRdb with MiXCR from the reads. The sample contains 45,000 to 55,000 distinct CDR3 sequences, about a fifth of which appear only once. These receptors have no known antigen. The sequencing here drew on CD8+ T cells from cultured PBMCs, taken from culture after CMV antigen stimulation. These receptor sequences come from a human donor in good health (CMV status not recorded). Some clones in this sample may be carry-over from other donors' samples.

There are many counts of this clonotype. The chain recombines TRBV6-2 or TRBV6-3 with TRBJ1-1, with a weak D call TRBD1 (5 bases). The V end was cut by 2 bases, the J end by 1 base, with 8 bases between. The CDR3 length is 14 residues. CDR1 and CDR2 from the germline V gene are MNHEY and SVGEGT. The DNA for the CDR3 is TGTGCCAGCAGTTACAGGGGAGAGAACACTGAAGCTTTCTTT. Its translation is CASSYRGENTEAFF.

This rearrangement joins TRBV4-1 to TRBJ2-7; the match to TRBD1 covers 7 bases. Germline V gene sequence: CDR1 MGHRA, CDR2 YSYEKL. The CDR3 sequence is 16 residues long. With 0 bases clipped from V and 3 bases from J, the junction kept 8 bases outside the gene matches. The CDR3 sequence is CASSQDYNRGHYEQYF. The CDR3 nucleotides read TGCGCCAGCAGCCAAGATTATAACAGGGGCCACTACGAGCAGTACTTC.

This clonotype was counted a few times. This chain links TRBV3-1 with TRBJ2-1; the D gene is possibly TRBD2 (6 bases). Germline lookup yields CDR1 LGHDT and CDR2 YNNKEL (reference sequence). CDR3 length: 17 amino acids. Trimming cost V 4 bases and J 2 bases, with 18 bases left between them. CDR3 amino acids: CASSPLSGRPPYNEQFF. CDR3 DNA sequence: TGTGCCAGCAGCCCTCTCAGTGGGAGGCCACCCTACAATGAGCAGTTCTTC.

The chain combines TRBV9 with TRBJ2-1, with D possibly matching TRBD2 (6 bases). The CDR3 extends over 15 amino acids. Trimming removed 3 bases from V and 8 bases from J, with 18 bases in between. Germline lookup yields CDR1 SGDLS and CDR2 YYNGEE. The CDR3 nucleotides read TGTGCCAGCAGCGGGGACGGCCTACGCGGGGATGAGCAGTTCTTC. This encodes CASSGDGLRGDEQFF.

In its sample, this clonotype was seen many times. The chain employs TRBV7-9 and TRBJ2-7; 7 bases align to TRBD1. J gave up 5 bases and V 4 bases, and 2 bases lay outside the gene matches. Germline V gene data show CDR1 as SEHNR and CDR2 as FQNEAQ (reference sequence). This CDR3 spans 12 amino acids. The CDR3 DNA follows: TGTGCCAGCAGCTCGGGACAGAACGAGCAGTACTTC. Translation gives CASSSGQNEQYF.

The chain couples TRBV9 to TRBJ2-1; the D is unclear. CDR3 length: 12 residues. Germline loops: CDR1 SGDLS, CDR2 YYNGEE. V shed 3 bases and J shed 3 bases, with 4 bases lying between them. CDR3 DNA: TGTGCCAGCAGCGCGGACTACAATGAGCAGTTCTTC. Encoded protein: CASSADYNEQFF.

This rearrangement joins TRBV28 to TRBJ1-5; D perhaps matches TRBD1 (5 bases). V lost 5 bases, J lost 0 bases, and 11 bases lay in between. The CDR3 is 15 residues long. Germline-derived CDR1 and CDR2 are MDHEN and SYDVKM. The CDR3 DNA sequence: TGTGCCAGCAGTAGACAGTTCTATAGCAATCAGCCCCAGCATTTT. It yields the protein CASSRQFYSNQPQHF.

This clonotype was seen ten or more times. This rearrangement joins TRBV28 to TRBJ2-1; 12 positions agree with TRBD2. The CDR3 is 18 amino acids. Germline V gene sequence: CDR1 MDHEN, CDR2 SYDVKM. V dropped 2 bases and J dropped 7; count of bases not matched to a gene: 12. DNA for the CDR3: TGTGCCAGCAGTTTAAGGCCTAGCGGGGGGGTAGGCGAGAATGAGCAGTTCTTC. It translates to CASSLRPSGGVGENEQFF.

CDR3 sequence: CASSFQGGARTEAFF. DNA of the CDR3: TGTGCCAGCAGCTTCCAGGGTGGGGCGAGGACTGAAGCTTTCTTT. V and J are TRBV11-2 and TRBJ1-1, with D possibly TRBD1 on 5 matching bases. The CDR3 loop spans 15 amino acids. Germline V CDR1 and CDR2: SGHAT, FQNNGV. Trimming took 3 bases from V and 5 from J, leaving 16 bases between them.

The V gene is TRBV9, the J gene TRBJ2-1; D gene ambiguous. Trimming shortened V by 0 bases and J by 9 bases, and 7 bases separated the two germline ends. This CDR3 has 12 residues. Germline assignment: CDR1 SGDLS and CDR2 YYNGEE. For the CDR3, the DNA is TGTGCCAGCAGCGTAGGCGGTTCTGAGCAGTTCTTC. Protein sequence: CASSVGGSEQFF. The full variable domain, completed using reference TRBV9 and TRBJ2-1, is DSGVTQTPKHLITATGQRVTLRCSPRSGDLSVYWYQQSLDQGLQFLIQYYNGEERAKGNILERFSAQQFPDLHSELNLSSLELGDSALYFCASSVGGSEQFFGPGTRLTVL.

CDR3 nucleotides: TGTGCCAGCAGCTCATCAATCAGGGGGGCAGGCAATCAGCCCCAGCATTTT. Its translation is CASSSSIRGAGNQPQHF. The rearrangement uses TRBV5-5 and TRBJ1-5, with TRBD1 matching over 7 bases. Germline values: CDR1 SGHKS, CDR2 YYEKEE (reference sequence). V dropped 3 bases and J dropped 2; count of bases not matched to a gene: 11. CDR3 length: 17 amino acids.

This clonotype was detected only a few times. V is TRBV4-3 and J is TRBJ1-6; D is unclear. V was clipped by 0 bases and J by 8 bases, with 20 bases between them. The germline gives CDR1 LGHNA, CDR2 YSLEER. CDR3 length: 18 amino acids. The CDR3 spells CASSQEAHRLGRDSPLHF. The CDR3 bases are TGCGCCAGCAGCCAAGAAGCGCATCGGTTGGGGAGGGATTCACCCCTCCACTTT.

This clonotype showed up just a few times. The CDR3 DNA reads as TGCGCCAGCAGCCAAGACAGGGGAGGAGGTGGCTACACCTTC. Its protein product is CASSQDRGGGGYTF. J is TRBJ1-2 and V is TRBV4-3; D is perhaps TRBD1 (6 bases). Germline V lookup: CDR1 LGHNA, CDR2 YSLEER. Trimming removed 0 bases at V and 7 bases at J, with 12 bases between. The CDR3 has 14 residues.

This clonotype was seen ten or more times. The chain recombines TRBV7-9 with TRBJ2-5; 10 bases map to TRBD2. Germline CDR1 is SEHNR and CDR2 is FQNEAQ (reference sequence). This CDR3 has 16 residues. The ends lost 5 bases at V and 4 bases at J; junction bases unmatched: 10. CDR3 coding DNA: TGTGCCAGCAGCCTTCAAACTAGCGGGGTTCGAGAGACCCAGTACTTC. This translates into CASSLQTSGVRETQYF. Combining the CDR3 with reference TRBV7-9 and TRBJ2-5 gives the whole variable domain DTGVSQNPRHKITKRGQNVTFRCDPISEHNRLYWYRQTLGQGPEFLTYFQNEAQLEKSRLLSDRFSAERPKGSFSTLEIQRTEQGDSAMYLCASSLQTSGVRETQYFGPGTRLLVL.

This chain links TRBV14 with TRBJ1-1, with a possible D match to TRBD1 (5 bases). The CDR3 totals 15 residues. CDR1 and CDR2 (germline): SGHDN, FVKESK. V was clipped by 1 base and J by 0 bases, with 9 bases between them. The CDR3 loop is CASSQVDSLNTEAFF. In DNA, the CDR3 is TGTGCCAGCAGCCAAGTTGACAGCCTGAACACTGAAGCTTTCTTT.

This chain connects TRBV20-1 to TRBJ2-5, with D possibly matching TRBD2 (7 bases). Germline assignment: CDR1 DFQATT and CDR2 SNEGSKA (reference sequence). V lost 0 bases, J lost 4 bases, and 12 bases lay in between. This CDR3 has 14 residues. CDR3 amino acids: CSARDGGARETQYF. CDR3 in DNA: TGCAGTGCTAGAGATGGGGGGGCACGAGAGACCCAGTACTTC.

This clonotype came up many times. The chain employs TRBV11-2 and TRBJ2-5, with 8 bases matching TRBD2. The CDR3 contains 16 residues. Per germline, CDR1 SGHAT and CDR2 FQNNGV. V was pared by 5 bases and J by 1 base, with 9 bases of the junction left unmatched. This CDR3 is CASSLTSGFSQETQYF. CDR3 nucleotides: TGTGCCAGCAGCCTAACTAGCGGCTTTAGCCAAGAGACCCAGTACTTC. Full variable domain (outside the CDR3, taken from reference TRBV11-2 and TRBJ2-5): EAGVAQSPRYKIIEKRQSVAFWCNPISGHATLYWYQQILGQGPKLLIQFQNNGVVDDSQLPKDRFSAERLKGVDSTLKIQPAKLEDSAVYLCASSLTSGFSQETQYFGPGTRLLVL.

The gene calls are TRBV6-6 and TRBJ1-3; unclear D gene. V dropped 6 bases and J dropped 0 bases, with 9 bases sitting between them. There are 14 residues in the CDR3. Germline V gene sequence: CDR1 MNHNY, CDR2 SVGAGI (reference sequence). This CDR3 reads CASRYERSGNTIYF. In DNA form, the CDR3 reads TGTGCCAGCAGATACGAGCGCTCTGGAAACACCATATATTTT.

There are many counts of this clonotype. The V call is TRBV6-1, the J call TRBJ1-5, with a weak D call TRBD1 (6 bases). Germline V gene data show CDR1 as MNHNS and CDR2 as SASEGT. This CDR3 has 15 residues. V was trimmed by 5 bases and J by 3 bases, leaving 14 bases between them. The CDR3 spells CASSPTDSSNQPQHF. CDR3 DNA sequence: TGTGCCAGCAGTCCGACGGACAGCTCCAATCAGCCCCAGCATTTT.

The CDR3 spells CASSQDRSSGSDEQFF. The CDR3 DNA reads as TGCGCCAGCAGCCAAGACCGGTCTAGCGGGAGCGATGAGCAGTTCTTC. The V gene is TRBV4-3, the J gene TRBJ2-1; 10 nucleotides agree with TRBD2. J lost 8 bases, V lost 0 bases, and 7 bases had no gene match. CDR3 length: 16 amino acids. From germline, CDR1 is LGHNA and CDR2 YSLEER.

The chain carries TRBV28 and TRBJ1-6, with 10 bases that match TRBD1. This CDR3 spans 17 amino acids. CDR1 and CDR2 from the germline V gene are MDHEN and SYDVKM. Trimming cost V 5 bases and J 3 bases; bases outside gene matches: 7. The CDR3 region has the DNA TGTGCCAGCAGTCCCACGACAGGGGGCGGCTATAATTCACCCCTCCACTTT. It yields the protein CASSPTTGGGYNSPLHF.

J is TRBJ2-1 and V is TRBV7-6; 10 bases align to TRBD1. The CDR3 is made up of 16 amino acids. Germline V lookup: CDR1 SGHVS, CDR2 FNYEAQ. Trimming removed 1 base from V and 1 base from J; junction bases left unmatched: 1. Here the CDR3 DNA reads TGTGCCAGCAGCTTAGGGGGACAGGGGTCCTACAATGAGCAGTTCTTC. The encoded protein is CASSLGGQGSYNEQFF.

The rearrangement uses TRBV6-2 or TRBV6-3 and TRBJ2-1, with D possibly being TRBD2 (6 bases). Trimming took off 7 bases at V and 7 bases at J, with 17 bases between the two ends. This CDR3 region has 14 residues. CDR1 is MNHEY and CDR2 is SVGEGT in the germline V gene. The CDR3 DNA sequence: TGTGCCAGCACCCATGGGGGGAGCCGGAATGAGCAGTTCTTC. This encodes CASTHGGSRNEQFF.

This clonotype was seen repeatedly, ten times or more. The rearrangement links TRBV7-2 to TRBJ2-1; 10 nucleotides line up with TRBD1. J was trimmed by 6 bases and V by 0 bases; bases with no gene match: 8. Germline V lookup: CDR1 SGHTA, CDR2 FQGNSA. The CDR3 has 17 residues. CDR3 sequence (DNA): TGTGCCAGCAGCTTAGCCCAGACAGGGGGCCCAACCAATGAGCAGTTCTTC. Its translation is CASSLAQTGGPTNEQFF.

The CDR3 sequence is CASSLSGLAGQETQYF. The DNA of the CDR3 is TGTGCCAGCAGCTTATCGGGACTAGCGGGACAAGAGACCCAGTACTTC. V and J are TRBV7-4 and TRBJ2-5; 13 nucleotides match TRBD2. V was clipped by 2 bases and J by 2 bases; unmatched bases: 2. Germline values: CDR1 SGHVT, CDR2 SQSDAQ. The CDR3 runs 16 residues.